Each of the 6 T cell receptor beta chains below was sequenced from the same sample in a study of regulatory T cells in long-lasting Graves disease. Construction of the TCR beta libraries employed iRepertoire HTBI primers in conjunction with Arm-PCR of CDR3 regions. TCRdb fed the multiplex PCR reads into MiXCR, producing one record per CDR3 protein. The sample lists some 370,000 distinct CDR3 sequences, 20% occurring once. Stated time point: persistent/refractory GD, antithyroid drugs over 5 years with positive TRAb. Isolated PBMC RNA provided the starting material for the TCR library. The specimen comprised peripheral blood mononuclear cells (PBMCs), sampled when the disease was refractory, from a patient treated with antithyroid drugs. The receptors stem from a female donor with Graves disease.

Many counts were recorded for this clonotype. V gene TRBV3-1 combines with J gene TRBJ2-5, with D possibly being TRBD2 (6 bases). Germline V gives CDR1 LGHDT, CDR2 YNNKEL (reference sequence). The V end was cut by 1 base, the J end by 4 bases, with 16 bases between. This CDR3 is 16 amino acids long. This CDR3 reads CASSQGRLAKGETQYF. The CDR3 DNA reads TGTGCCAGCAGCCAAGGTCGGCTAGCGAAGGGAGAGACCCAGTACTTC.

The J gene is TRBJ1-4, the V gene TRBV4-1; D is undetermined. Trimming removed 1 base from V and 6 bases from J, with 9 bases in between. This CDR3 spans 14 amino acids. Germline V gene data show CDR1 as MGHRA and CDR2 as YSYEKL. CDR3 nucleotide sequence: TGCGCCAGCAGCCAAGTAGGCGGGGATGAAAAACTGTTTTTT. Residues: CASSQVGGDEKLFF.

This clonotype was detected many times. The chain combines TRBV20-1 with TRBJ2-7, with a tentative D call TRBD2 (6 bases). This CDR3 has 13 residues. The V end was cut by 5 bases, the J end by 3 bases, with 14 bases between. Germline loops: CDR1 DFQATT, CDR2 SNEGSKA (reference sequence). CDR3 nucleotides: TGCAGTGCTGGCCGTGGGACTTACTACGAGCAGTACTTC. Its protein product is CSAGRGTYYEQYF.

This clonotype was counted ten times or more. The chain combines TRBV27 with TRBJ1-2; 10 bases are shared with TRBD1. This CDR3 has 17 residues. After removal of 5 bases from V and 1 base from J, the junction contained 10 bases not matched to a gene. Per the germline V gene, CDR1 is MNHEY and CDR2 is SMNVEV (reference sequence). CDR3 loop: CASSRWGQGTNNYGYTF. The CDR3 coding sequence is TGTGCCAGCAGTCGATGGGGACAGGGGACGAATAACTATGGCTACACCTTC.

The rearrangement joins TRBV19 to TRBJ2-6, with no clear D. Germline CDR1 and CDR2: LNHDA and SQIVND (reference sequence). V was trimmed by 2 bases and J by 0 bases, leaving 17 bases between them. The CDR3 has 19 amino acids. The CDR3 coding sequence is TGTGCCAGTAGTATAAACCCCGCGACCTCAAACTCTGGGGCCAACGTCCTGACTTTC. Protein: CASSINPATSNSGANVLTF. The variable domain in full, with the rest retrieved from reference TRBV19 and TRBJ2-6, is DGGITQSPKYLFRKEGQNVTLSCEQNLNHDAMYWYRQDPGQGLRLIYYSQIVNDFQKGDIAEGYSVSREKKESFPLTVTSAQKNPTAFYLCASSINPATSNSGANVLTFGAGSRLTVL.

The genes are TRBV6-2 or TRBV6-3 and TRBJ1-2; D not certain. V dropped 3 bases and J dropped 2 bases, with 4 bases sitting between them. The CDR3 is 12 amino acids. Germline CDR1 reads MNHEY; CDR2 reads SVGEGT. CDR3 residues: CASSYSNYGYTF. CDR3 DNA sequence: TGTGCCAGCAGTTATAGCAACTATGGCTACACCTTC.